This T cell receptor beta chain emerged from a study of T cells in Graves' hyperthyroidism and ophthalmopathy. TCR beta CDR3 sequences were amplified from RNA transcripts. RT-PCR in the first round (using the HTBI primer set) targeted the TCR CDR3. MiXCR, applied by TCRdb to the multiplex PCR reads, yields one record per CDR3 protein. Seen here are approximately 490,000 distinct CDR3 sequences, less than 25% observed once, and the top ten hold roughly 49%. Exclusion criteria comprised uncontrolled infection, other autoimmune disease, pregnancy or lactation. Used for diagnoses were clinical symptoms, serum thyroxine and TRAb, thyroid ultrasound and orbital computed tomography. Source material for PBMCs was more than 7.5 ml fresh peripheral blood. The table lists this clonotype with a few counts. Its antigen is not identified. Points from the study as a whole: Ophthalmopathy, which appeared later, was predicted by the model a median approximately 6 months before onset.

Per germline, CDR1 SGHNT and CDR2 YENEEA. The CDR3 is 15 residues long. V gave up 1 base and J gave up 4 bases, with 10 bases separating them. This receptor was obtained from a woman aged 70-85 years with Graves' ophthalmopathy. The chain carries TRBV11-3 and TRBJ2-2; D not certain. What was sequenced was blood. The CDR3 DNA sequence: TGTGCCAGCAGCTTAGGGGCGATTACCACCGGGGAGCTGTTTTTT. The encoded protein is CASSLGAITTGELFF.